The source of this T cell receptor beta chain is a study of cytomegalovirus exposure and HLA in healthy donors. Notes on the study in general: Presence/absence analyses supposed approximately even sequencing depth among donors. HLA alleles were associated with roughly 17,000 TCR beta sequences in a later analysis at 0.05 false discovery rate. Relative to the approximately 680-donor mean, N-insertions were reportedly fewer in an Asian-associated ancestry cluster in a later analysis. A previous analysis found most TCR beta V segments productive roughly 87% or roughly 30% of the time.

60 Vbeta and 13 Jbeta primers were used in PCR. The table came from immunoSEQ multiplex PCR; TCRdb's copy has only in-frame clones and leaves some out. Of about 170,000 clones in the sample, 85% were seen once. CDR3 length: 12 residues. V gave up 6 bases and J gave up 4 bases, with 9 bases separating them. Germline V gene lookup returns CDR1 KGHSH and CDR2 LQKENI. Points on this clone: As yet, its antigen is unknown.

The specimen was PBMCs. V gene TRBV18 combines with J gene TRBJ1-1; possible D gene TRBD1, 5 bases. This receptor was obtained from a man aged 25 to 40 in good health and CMV-seropositive. CDR3 residues: CASSPGPTEAFF. The DNA for the CDR3 is TGTGCCAGCTCGCCAGGGCCCACTGAAGCTTTCTTT.